The following is a T cell receptor beta chain sequence with its context. Its antigen is not identified. A junction boundary mismatches the germline segment, possibly from a read error. This PCR relied on a set of 60 Vbeta primers and 13 Jbeta primers. Profiling relied on immunoSEQ multiplex PCR, and the TCRdb table lists in-frame clones only, not all of them. The data contain about 120,000 clones, over 75% of them singletons. Germline CDR1 reads MGHDK; CDR2 reads SYGVNS. The CDR3 has 18 amino acids. The sample is drawn from a study of cytomegalovirus exposure and HLA in healthy donors. As for the study in general: Prior work identified about 120 million unique TCR beta sequences in 150 million to 200 million T cells. In terms of ancestry, the Caucasian-associated cluster contained about four fifths of the approximately 400 genotyped donors. Study results and caveats: An analysis that was carried out later associated 15,000 to 20,000 TCR beta sequences with HLA alleles at 0.05 false discovery rate. The authors judged a highly shared variant cluster likely a sequencing artifact.

The clonotype comes from a man between 18 and 29 years old in good health and CMV-seropositive. The rearrangement joins TRBV25-1 to TRBJ2-4, with 12 bases matching TRBD2. Sequences were obtained from PBMCs. The chain's CDR3 is CASSESSGGVLAKNSQYF. The DNA for the CDR3 is TGTGCCAGCAGTGAGTCTAGCGGGGGGGTCCTAGCCAAAAACAGTCAGTACTTC.